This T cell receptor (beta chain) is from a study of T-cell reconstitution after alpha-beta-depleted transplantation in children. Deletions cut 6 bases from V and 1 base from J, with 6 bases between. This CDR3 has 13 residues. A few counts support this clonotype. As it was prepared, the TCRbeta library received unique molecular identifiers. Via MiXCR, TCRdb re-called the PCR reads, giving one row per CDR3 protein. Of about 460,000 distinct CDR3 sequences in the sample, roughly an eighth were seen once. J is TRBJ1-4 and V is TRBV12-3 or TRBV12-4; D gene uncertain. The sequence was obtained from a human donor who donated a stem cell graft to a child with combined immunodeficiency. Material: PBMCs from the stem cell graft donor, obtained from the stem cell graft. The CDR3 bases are TGTGCCAGCAGACGGGGAACTAATGAAAAACTGTTTTTT. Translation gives CASRRGTNEKLFF.